This TCR beta chain was found in a study of blood T cell repertoires in COVID-19. The protocol was immunoSEQ multiplex PCR, while the TCRdb copy is restricted to in-frame clones and leaves out a portion. Here the sample spans approximately 90,000 clones, 80% being singletons. Germline V gene sequence: CDR1 LGHDT, CDR2 YNNKEL (reference sequence). This CDR3 spans 12 amino acids. Trimming shortened V by 2 bases and J by 5 bases, and 4 bases separated the two germline ends. Material for sequencing was peripheral blood. The TCR sequence derives from a woman of 80 years or more with acute or convalescent COVID-19. This chain links TRBV3-1 (or the pseudogene TRBV3-2) with TRBJ1-3, with D unclear. The CDR3 nucleotides read TGTGCCAGCAGCCAACTAAGAAACACCATATATTTT. The encoded protein is CASSQLRNTIYF.